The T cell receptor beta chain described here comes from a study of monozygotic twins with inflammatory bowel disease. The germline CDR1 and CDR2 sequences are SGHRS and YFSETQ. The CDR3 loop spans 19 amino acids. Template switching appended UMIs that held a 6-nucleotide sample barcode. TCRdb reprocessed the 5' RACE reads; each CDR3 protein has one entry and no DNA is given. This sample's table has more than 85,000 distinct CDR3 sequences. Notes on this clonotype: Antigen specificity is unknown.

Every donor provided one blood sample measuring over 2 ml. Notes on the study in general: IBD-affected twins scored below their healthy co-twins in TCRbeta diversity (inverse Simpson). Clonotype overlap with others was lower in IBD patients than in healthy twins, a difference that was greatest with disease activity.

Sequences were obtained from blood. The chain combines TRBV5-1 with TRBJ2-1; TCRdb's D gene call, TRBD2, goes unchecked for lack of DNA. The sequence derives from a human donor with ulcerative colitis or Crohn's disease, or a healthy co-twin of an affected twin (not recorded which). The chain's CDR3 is CASSLEGGVAGAGDNEQFF.